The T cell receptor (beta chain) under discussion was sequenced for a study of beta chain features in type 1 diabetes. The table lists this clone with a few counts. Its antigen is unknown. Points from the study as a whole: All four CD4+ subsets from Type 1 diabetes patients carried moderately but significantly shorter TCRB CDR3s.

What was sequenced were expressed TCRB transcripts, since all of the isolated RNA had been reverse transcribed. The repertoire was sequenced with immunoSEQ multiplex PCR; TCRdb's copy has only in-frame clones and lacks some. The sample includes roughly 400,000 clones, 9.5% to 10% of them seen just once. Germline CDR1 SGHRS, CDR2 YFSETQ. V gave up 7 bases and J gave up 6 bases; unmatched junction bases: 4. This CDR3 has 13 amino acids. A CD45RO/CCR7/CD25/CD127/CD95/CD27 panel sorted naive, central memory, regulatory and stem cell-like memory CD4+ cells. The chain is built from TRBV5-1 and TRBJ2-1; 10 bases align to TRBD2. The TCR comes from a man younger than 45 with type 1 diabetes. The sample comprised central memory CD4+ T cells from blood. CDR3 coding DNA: TGCGCCAGCGGGACTAGCGAGCTCAATGAGCAGTTCTTC. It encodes CASGTSELNEQFF.